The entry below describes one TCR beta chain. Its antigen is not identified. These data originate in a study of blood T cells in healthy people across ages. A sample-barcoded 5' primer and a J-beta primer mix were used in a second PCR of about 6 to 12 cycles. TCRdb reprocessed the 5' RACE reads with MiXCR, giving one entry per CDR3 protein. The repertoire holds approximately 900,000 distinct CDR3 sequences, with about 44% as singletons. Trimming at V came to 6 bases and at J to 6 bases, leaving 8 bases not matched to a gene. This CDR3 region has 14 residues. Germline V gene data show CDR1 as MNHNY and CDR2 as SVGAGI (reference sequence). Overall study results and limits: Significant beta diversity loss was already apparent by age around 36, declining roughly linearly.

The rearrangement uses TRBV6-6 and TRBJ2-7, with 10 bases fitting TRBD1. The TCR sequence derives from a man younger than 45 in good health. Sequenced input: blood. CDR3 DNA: TGTGCCAGCAGCCTGACAGGGGGCAACTGCGAGCAGTACTTC. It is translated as CASSLTGGNCEQYF.